This TCR beta chain emerged from a study of T cells in Graves' hyperthyroidism and ophthalmopathy. The study, taken as a whole, reports: Within blood appeared most thyroid clonotypes that had expanded above 0.001. Ophthalmopathy and stable hyperthyroidism were separated by a 13 V-J model.

The CDR3 extends over 14 amino acids. Germline loops: CDR1 MNHEY, CDR2 SVGAGI. V lost 7 bases to trimming and J lost 2 bases, with 15 bases between them. In this sample, this clonotype turned up many times. The antigen is not known. Clinical symptoms, serum thyroxine, TRAb, thyroid ultrasound and orbital computed tomography established diagnosis. It was RNA transcripts that yielded the amplified TCR beta CDR3 regions. A set of HTBI primers served as the primers for a first-round RT-PCR of the TCR CDR3. TCRdb re-derived calls from the multiplex PCR reads in MiXCR, one entry per CDR3 protein. The sample contains about 570,000 distinct CDR3 sequences, around 42% of which appear only once.

V and J are TRBV6-5 and TRBJ2-7; D call uncertain. This receptor was taken from an adult woman with Graves' disease, either hyperthyroidism or ophthalmopathy (not recorded which). The specimen was peripheral blood or thyroid tissue (not recorded which). This CDR3 is CASKSVLTTYEQYF. The CDR3, as DNA: TGTGCCAGCAAGAGTGTCCTAACAACCTACGAGCAGTACTTC.